This paragraph covers one TCR beta chain sequence. Generated by immunoSEQ multiplex PCR, the TCRdb table keeps only in-frame clones and is missing some. This table holds over 70,000 clones, just under 95% found once. These data belong to a study of siplizumab effects on memory and regulatory T cells. CDR3 length: 14 amino acids. The junction had 6 bases not matched to a gene; V was cut back by 3 bases and J by 7 bases. The germline gives CDR1 SQVTM, CDR2 ANQGSEA. The TCR sequence derives from a human donor in good health. V usage is TRBV29-1 and J usage is TRBJ1-4, with 9 bases that match TRBD1. Sequenced: CD8+ T cells sorted from blood. CDR3: CSVEAGQGAEKLFF. CDR3 nucleotide sequence: TGCAGCGTTGAGGCGGGACAGGGTGCTGAAAAACTGTTTTTT. Full variable domain (outside the CDR3, taken from reference TRBV29-1 and TRBJ1-4): SAVISQKPSRDICQRGTSLTIQCQVDSQVTMMFWYRQQPGQSLTLIATANQGSEATYESGFVIDKFPISRPNLTFSTLTVSNMSPEDSSIYLCSVEAGQGAEKLFFGSGTQLSVL.